A single TCR beta chain is shown here with its context. The data stem from a study of blood T cell repertoires in COVID-19. About the research overall: COVID-19 samples collected from the United States, Italy and Spain covered acute and convalescent phases. Nucleic acid was either cDNA or gDNA, and it came from T cells, B-cell-depleted T cells, or PBMCs.

Per the study methods: The authors estimated nucleated cell counts from reference gene primer amplification. Some clones are missing from TCRdb's copy, which holds only in-frame ones; the method was immunoSEQ multiplex PCR. The V and J calls and clone size were taken over from that table, and D and trimming were inferred from the DNA. The table shows about 190,000 clones, with about 88% occurring only once. The V gene lost 4 bases and the J gene lost 1 base, with 13 bases spanning the gap. The CDR3 is made up of 15 amino acids. Germline V gene sequence: CDR1 MGHRA, CDR2 YSYEKL. The gene calls are TRBV4-1 and TRBJ1-2; D unresolved. The sequence derives from a middle-aged man with active or convalescent COVID-19. Sequenced: peripheral blood. As DNA, the CDR3 is TGCGCCAGCAGCCCTCTCAGCGGGAGTAACTATGGCTACACCTTC. Protein product: CASSPLSGSNYGYTF.